In its sample, the clone carrying this T cell receptor (beta chain) was seen many times. The antigen is undetermined. The record originates from a study of T cells after yellow fever vaccination. Study-level findings and limits: It was the secondary response that reached its peak faster, day 5 versus 15, but it was weaker.

TCRdb redid the calling of the 5' RACE reads with MiXCR, one entry per CDR3 protein. The repertoire has about 30,000 distinct CDR3 sequences, roughly 4.5% of them found once; the top ten carry around 45%. The receptor's source is a man aged 25 to 40 who received the YFV17D yellow fever vaccine. This material consisted of CD8+ T cells sorted from PBMCs, taken 5 days after the yellow fever booster vaccination.

The CDR3 DNA is TGTGCCAGCACCACGACCACCTCTGGAAACACCATATATTTT. This encodes CASTTTTSGNTIYF. The chain is built from TRBV6-1 and TRBJ1-3; no reliable D call. Trimming removed 7 bases at V and 0 bases at J, with 10 bases between. Germline assignment: CDR1 MNHNS and CDR2 SASEGT. This CDR3 comprises 14 residues.